This is a list of T cell receptor beta chains from one sample in a study of spatial heterogeneity in lung cancer. MiXCR, run by TCRdb on the 5' RACE reads, gives a single entry per CDR3 protein. Found here are around 66,000 distinct CDR3 sequences, approximately 6.3% of them singletons; the top ten hold approximately 15%. The sample here was PBMCs, taken at surgery. The receptors shown here come from a female donor with early-stage non-small cell lung cancer. Both conserved end residues are part of each CDR3. The listing skips clone size in some rows; elsewhere it reads once, few, many or a size class.

TRBV7-6	few	TRBJ1-4	CASSTRQMNEKLFF
TRBV12-3/TRBV12-4	NA	TRBJ2-4	CASSFRGNIQYF
TRBV18	many	TRBJ1-2	CASSPKGNRGLGYTF
TRBV6-5	NA	TRBJ2-5	CASSSGRSQAETQYF
TRBV3-1	few	TRBJ2-7	CASSQARASYEQYF
TRBV5-1	NA	TRBJ2-3	CASSLTGGYTDTQYF
TRBV5-5	NA	TRBJ2-6	CVSSLAGPGANVLTF
TRBV6-5	few	TRBJ1-2	CASSKDRGSGYGYTF
TRBV7-3	many	TRBJ2-3	CASSPATLDTQYF
TRBV28	many	TRBJ1-5	CASSFPYQPQHF
TRBV18	few	TRBJ2-1	CASSPSGRAAGNEQFF
TRBV11-2	many	TRBJ2-3	CASKRGSDTQYF
TRBV29-1	many	TRBJ2-5	CSPSWGETQYF
TRBV20-1	few	TRBJ1-5	CSARATTGGFQPQHF
TRBV7-2	many	TRBJ1-1	CASSPPGTANTEAFF
TRBV7-9	many	TRBJ2-6	CASSPDRLGANVLTF
TRBV20-1	many	TRBJ2-4	CSAPPRGRGNIQYF
TRBV3-1	NA	TRBJ2-7	CASSQVRGPDEQHF
TRBV10-1	many	TRBJ2-2	CASSDASGRTGELFF
TRBV5-1	many	TRBJ2-3	CASSLQGARATSDTQYF
TRBV4-2	many	TRBJ2-7	CASSQELTSGSNEQYF
TRBV2	many	TRBJ2-3	CASSALAPIRTSTDTQYF
TRBV15	NA	TRBJ1-1	CATKSQENTEAFF
TRBV6-5	many	TRBJ1-3	CASSYSGKLSGNTIYF
TRBV9	many	TRBJ2-2	CASSGGLAGGTGELFF
TRBV29-1	many	TRBJ1-2	CSADLQETGGYTF
TRBV9	NA	TRBJ2-5	CASSVVGGLQETQYF
TRBV10-3	many	TRBJ2-3	CAISESAGGPTTQYF
TRBV7-3	many	TRBJ1-1	CASSFQGITEAFF